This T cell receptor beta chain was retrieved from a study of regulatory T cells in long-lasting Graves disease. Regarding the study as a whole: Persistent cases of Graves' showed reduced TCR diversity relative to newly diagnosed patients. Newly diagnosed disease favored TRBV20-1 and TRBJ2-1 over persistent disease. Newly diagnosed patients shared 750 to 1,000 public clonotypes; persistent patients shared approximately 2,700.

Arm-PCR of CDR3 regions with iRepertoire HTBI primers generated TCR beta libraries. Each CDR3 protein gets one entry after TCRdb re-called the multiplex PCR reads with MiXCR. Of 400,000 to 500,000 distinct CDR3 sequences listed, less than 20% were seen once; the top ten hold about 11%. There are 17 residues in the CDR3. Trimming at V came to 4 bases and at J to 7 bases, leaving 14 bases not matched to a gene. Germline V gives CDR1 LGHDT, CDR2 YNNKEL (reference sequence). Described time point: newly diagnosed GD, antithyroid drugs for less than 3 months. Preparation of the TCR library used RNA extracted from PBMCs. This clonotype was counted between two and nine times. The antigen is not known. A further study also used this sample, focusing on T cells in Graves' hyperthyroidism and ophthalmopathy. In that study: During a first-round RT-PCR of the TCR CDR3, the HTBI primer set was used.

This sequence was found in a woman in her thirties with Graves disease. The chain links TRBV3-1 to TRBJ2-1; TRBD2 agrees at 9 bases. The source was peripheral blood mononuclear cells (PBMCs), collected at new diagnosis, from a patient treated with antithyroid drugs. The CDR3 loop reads CASSRPQRIAGVNEQFF. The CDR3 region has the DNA TGTGCCAGCAGCCGACCACAGAGGATAGCGGGAGTTAATGAGCAGTTCTTC.